Each of the 9 T cell receptor beta chains below was sequenced from the same sample in a study of CD8 T cells in Susac syndrome. After extraction with the RNeasy kit, roughly 0.5 to 1 ug of the RNA was reverse transcribed using random hexamers. MiXCR, applied by TCRdb to the immunoSEQ multiplex PCR reads, yields one record per CDR3 protein. The sample contains 120,000 or so distinct CDR3 sequences, 85% to 95% of which appear only once. Sequenced: CD4+ T cells from PBMCs. Receptors originate from a human donor with multiple sclerosis.

The V and J genes are TRBV3-1 and TRBJ2-7; the D gene could be TRBD1 or TRBD2 (5 bases each). V was pared by 0 bases and J by 9 bases, with 12 bases between. CDR3 length equals 13 residues. Germline CDR1 LGHDT, CDR2 YNNKEL (reference sequence). CDR3 sequence reads: CASSQETSRGQYF. The CDR3 DNA sequence: TGTGCCAGCAGCCAAGAAACGTCGAGGGGGCAGTACTTC.

The chain has TRBV9 and TRBJ1-6; D remains ambiguous. CDR3 size: 13 residues. The germline V gene has CDR1 SGDLS and CDR2 YYNGEE. Trimming left V 0 bases short and J 10 bases short, with 8 bases between. The CDR3 here is CASSVGQLSPLHF. The CDR3 DNA is TGTGCCAGCAGCGTAGGCCAGTTATCACCCCTCCACTTT.

A remark on this clonotype: The junction and the germline gene differ at one end; a read error may be behind it. The chain is built from TRBV2 and TRBJ1-2; 10 positions match TRBD1. Germline V gene sequence: CDR1 SNHLY, CDR2 FYNNEI. The CDR3 is 13 amino acids. CDR3 protein: CASTRVRQGAFPF. As DNA, the CDR3 is TGTGCCAGCACGCGGGTGCGACAGGGGGCGTTTCCCTTC.

The chain links TRBV7-2 to TRBJ2-5; perhaps TRBD2 as D (6 bases). Germline loops: CDR1 SGHTA, CDR2 FQGNSA. V lost 5 bases to trimming and J lost 5 bases, with 9 bases between them. The CDR3 covers 12 residues. DNA of the CDR3: TGTGCCAGCAGCCGTCGGGGGGAGACCCAGTACTTC. Protein product: CASSRRGETQYF.

This clonotype was detected once. The chain is built from TRBV7-9 and TRBJ1-2; D remains ambiguous. Germline lookup yields CDR1 SEHNR and CDR2 FQNEAQ (reference sequence). The CDR3 loop spans 13 amino acids. V was shortened by 5 bases and J by 4 bases, with 11 bases between the two germline ends. The CDR3 nucleotides are TGTGCCAGCAGCCCAACGGAGTTCTATGGCTACACCTTC. Translated: CASSPTEFYGYTF.

V and J are TRBV2 and TRBJ1-2; 10 bases are a match to TRBD1. Germline lookup yields CDR1 SNHLY and CDR2 FYNNEI. V dropped 4 bases and J dropped 3; count of bases not matched to a gene: 2. The CDR3 totals 14 residues. The CDR3 DNA reads as TGTGCCAGCAGTGGACAGGGGGCAGACTATGGCTACACCTTC. Translation: CASSGQGADYGYTF. The whole variable domain, filled in from reference TRBV2 and TRBJ1-2, reads EPEVTQTPSHQVTQMGQEVILRCVPISNHLYFYWYRQILGQKVEFLVSFYNNEISEKSEIFDDQFSVERPDGSNFTLKIRSTKLEDSAMYFCASSGQGADYGYTFGSGTRLTVV.

The chain employs TRBV12-3 or TRBV12-4 and TRBJ2-2; TRBD1 aligns across 7 bases. The CDR3 totals 15 residues. The V segment lost 10 bases and the J segment 0 bases; nucleotides outside the gene matches: 8. Here the CDR3 DNA reads TGTGCCACCAGAATAGGGGGCGCGAACACCGGGGAGCTGTTTTTT. Translation gives CATRIGGANTGELFF.

The V and J genes are TRBV11-2 and TRBJ1-2; no definite D call. Germline CDR1 reads SGHAT; CDR2 reads FQNNGV. Deletions cut 0 bases from V and 8 bases from J, with 13 bases between. The CDR3 covers 14 residues. CDR3 DNA: TGTGCCAGCAGCTTAGATCGCCAGTCTCGGGGCTACACCTTC. Its protein is CASSLDRQSRGYTF.

The chain employs TRBV20-1 and TRBJ2-5; no clear D. Trimming took 3 bases from V and 9 from J, leaving 8 bases between them. Germline CDR1 and CDR2: DFQATT and SNEGSKA (reference sequence). This CDR3 region has 10 residues. CDR3 DNA: TGCAGTGCTAGTGCAGGTGCCCAGTACTTC. This translates into CSASAGAQYF.